Shown below are 25 T cell receptor beta chains from a single sample sequenced in a study of human T cells and chemical hapten exposure (dated by TCRdb to the early 2020s). The library relied on RACE. These reads were obtained on a NextSeq 500. TCRdb cleaned the public reads at Q25 with fastp, built clones with MiXCR and kept in-frame beta chains. Each CDR3 protein gets just one entry, which takes the most common genes and DNA from the rows behind it. The sample table shows fewer than 200,000 distinct CDR3 sequences, and about a fifth are seen once. Clones ranked in the top ten supply approximately 6.7% of the sample. The time point label corresponds to: patch test 1, 2 weeks after DPC sensitization. What the treatment or condition label conveys for this sample: therapeutic diphenylcyclopropenone sensitization with weekly scalp DPC. The sample here was whole blood, taken in connection with sensitization to the hapten diphenylcyclopropenone (DPC). The source is a woman aged 45 to 65 with alopecia areata. Some clones in this sample may be carry-over from other donors' samples.

A few counts support this clonotype. The chain links TRBV5-1 to TRBJ1-1; D may be TRBD1 (5 bases). The CDR3 spans 14 residues. Per the germline V gene, CDR1 is SGHRS and CDR2 is YFSETQ. V was trimmed by 0 bases and J by 1 base, leaving 7 bases between them. CDR3 bases: TGCGCCAGCAGCTTGGGGGACGGGAACACTGAAGCTTTCTTT. This gives the protein CASSLGDGNTEAFF.

In this sample, this clonotype turned up a few times. V gene TRBV10-2 combines with J gene TRBJ2-1; maybe TRBD1 (6 bases). This CDR3 comprises 12 residues. The V end lost 6 bases, the J end lost 6 bases, and 9 bases lay between the germline ends. The V gene's germline CDR1 is WSHSY and CDR2 SAAADI. The CDR3 loop reads CASRGAANEQFF. The CDR3, as DNA: TGCGCCAGCAGGGGGGCGGCCAATGAGCAGTTCTTC.

The rearrangement uses TRBV7-2 and TRBJ2-3; D unresolved. The V end lost 5 bases, the J end lost 4 bases, and 19 bases lay between the germline ends. CDR1 is SGHTA and CDR2 is FQGNSA in the germline V gene. The CDR3 runs 16 residues. Written as DNA, the CDR3 is TGTGCCAGCAGCCAGGCGGACCCCTTCACAGCAGATACGCAGTATTTT. This sequence encodes CASSQADPFTADTQYF.

V gene TRBV9 combines with J gene TRBJ2-7; D gene uncertain. The germline gives CDR1 SGDLS, CDR2 YYNGEE. The CDR3 is 14 amino acids. The V end was cut by 1 base, the J end by 2 bases, with 10 bases between. CDR3 DNA: TGTGCCAGCAGCGTACACGCAGTCCCCTACGAGCAGTACTTC. Translating gives CASSVHAVPYEQYF.

This chain joins TRBV6-1 and TRBJ2-1, with a possible D match to TRBD1 (6 bases). Germline assignment: CDR1 MNHNS and CDR2 SASEGT. CDR3 size: 15 residues. Trimming shortened V by 3 bases and J by 3 bases, and 12 bases separated the two germline ends. CDR3 amino acids: CASSDIQGNYNEQFF. The CDR3 bases are TGTGCCAGCAGTGATATCCAGGGGAACTACAATGAGCAGTTCTTC.

This clonotype was found a few times. The CDR3 bases are TGCAGCGTTGTAAAGCGGTTCACAGATACGCAGTATTTT. Protein product: CSVVKRFTDTQYF. The rearrangement joins TRBV29-1 to TRBJ2-3; maybe TRBD2 (5 bases). CDR3 length: 13 amino acids. The V gene lost 4 bases and the J gene lost 2 bases, with 10 bases spanning the gap. Germline V gene sequence: CDR1 SQVTM, CDR2 ANQGSEA.

This chain uses TRBV14 with TRBJ1-2, with 11 bases identical to TRBD1. Germline V lookup: CDR1 SGHDN, CDR2 FVKESK. V lost 4 bases to trimming and J lost 5 bases; unmatched junction nucleotides: 6. The CDR3 is 15 residues long. As DNA, the CDR3 is TGTGCCAGCAGCCCAATAGGGACAGGGGGATATGGCTACACCTTC. The encoded protein is CASSPIGTGGYGYTF.

The chain links TRBV12-5 to TRBJ1-5; D is undetermined. There are 13 residues in the CDR3. Germline CDR1 and CDR2: LGHNT and FRNRAP. Trimming removed 0 bases from V and 4 bases from J, with 4 bases in between. The CDR3 DNA sequence: TGTGCTAGTGGTTTGGTACAGAATCAGCCCCAGCATTTT. It codes for CASGLVQNQPQHF.

The V and J genes are TRBV24-1 and TRBJ1-5; D not certain. Germline loops: CDR1 KGHDR, CDR2 SFDVKD. V was trimmed by 4 bases and J by 4 bases, leaving 10 bases between them. This CDR3 region has 14 residues. This CDR3 is CATSDRQRNQPQHF. DNA for the CDR3: TGTGCCACCAGTGACCGCCAGAGAAATCAGCCCCAGCATTTT.

The chain employs TRBV7-9 and TRBJ2-7; no clear D. The V and J ends lost 1 base and 7 bases respectively, with 14 bases between them. Germline lookup yields CDR1 SEHNR and CDR2 FQNEAQ (reference sequence). This CDR3 spans 14 amino acids. CDR3 nucleotides: TGTGCCAGCAGCTTAGGAGGCGTTGAATGGGAGCAGTACTTC. This codes for CASSLGGVEWEQYF.

The chain joins TRBV20-1 to TRBJ1-2, with 9 bases lining up with TRBD1. Trimming cost V 5 bases and J 5 bases; bases outside gene matches: 9. The germline V gene has CDR1 DFQATT and CDR2 SNEGSKA (reference sequence). The CDR3 consists of 14 residues. The DNA of the CDR3 is TGCAGTGCTGAGAGGGACAGGGTGGTTTATGGCTACACCTTC. Its protein is CSAERDRVVYGYTF.

This clonotype was counted between two and nine times. The DNA of the CDR3 is TGTGCCAGCAGCGTGACGGACAGGGCTGGAAACACCATATATTTT. Amino acid sequence: CASSVTDRAGNTIYF. This chain joins TRBV9 and TRBJ1-3, with TRBD1 matching 8 bases. This CDR3 region has 15 residues. CDR1 is SGDLS, CDR2 YYNGEE, per germline. Trimming took 2 bases from V and 2 from J; bases not matched to a gene: 3.

This clonotype has a handful of counts. The V gene is TRBV10-2, the J gene TRBJ2-2; 7 positions agree with TRBD2. Trimming at V came to 6 bases and at J to 6 bases, leaving 7 bases not matched to a gene. The CDR3 has 14 amino acids. Germline-derived CDR1 and CDR2 are WSHSY and SAAADI. The CDR3 nucleotides read TGCGCCAGCAGAAGCGGGACCGTCGCCGGGGAGCTGTTTTTT. Its translation: CASRSGTVAGELFF.

This clonotype was observed a few times. The genes are TRBV20-1 and TRBJ2-1, with D hard to call. V lost 0 bases, J lost 0 bases, and 18 bases lay in between. The CDR3 totals 18 residues. Germline CDR1 reads DFQATT; CDR2 reads SNEGSKA (reference sequence). CDR3 loop: CSARDLAPTQSSYNEQFF. The CDR3 DNA sequence: TGCAGTGCTAGAGATTTAGCCCCGACCCAAAGCTCCTACAATGAGCAGTTCTTC.

The chain employs TRBV2 and TRBJ1-4; 9 bases align to TRBD1. Germline CDR1 is SNHLY and CDR2 is FYNNEI. This CDR3 comprises 15 residues. J gave up 2 bases and V 6 bases, and 4 bases lay outside the gene matches. The chain's CDR3 is CASRGQGLTNEKLFF. In DNA form, the CDR3 reads TGTGCCAGCAGGGGACAGGGCTTGACTAATGAAAAACTGTTTTTT.

The CDR3 DNA sequence: TGCAGTGGTCTGGGAAACAGGACCCAGTACTTC. Translating gives CSGLGNRTQYF. This chain connects TRBV20-1 to TRBJ2-5; D unclear. The CDR3 has 11 residues. The germline V gene encodes CDR1 DFQATT and CDR2 SNEGSKA (reference sequence). V lost 7 bases, J lost 7 bases, and 13 bases lay in between.

The rearrangement uses TRBV7-9 and TRBJ1-5; possible D gene TRBD1, 6 bases. CDR3 length: 17 residues. Germline V gives CDR1 SEHNR, CDR2 FQNEAQ (reference sequence). V was cut by 5 bases and J by 2 bases, with 19 bases left in between. As DNA, the CDR3 is TGTGCCAGCAGCACAAGTACAGGGTCGCGGGGCAATCAGCCCCAGCATTTT. Protein: CASSTSTGSRGNQPQHF.

This clonotype was seen only a few times. V usage is TRBV12-3 or TRBV12-4 and J usage is TRBJ2-7; TRBD2 matches 10 bases. V was pared by 6 bases and J by 4 bases, with 6 bases of the junction left unmatched. CDR3 length equals 14 residues. CDR3 residues: CASSDSGRLYEQYF. Written as DNA, the CDR3 is TGTGCCAGCAGCGATAGCGGGAGGTTGTACGAGCAGTACTTC.

The chain couples TRBV12-3 or TRBV12-4 to TRBJ2-5; TRBD1 matches 7 bases. V lost 3 bases and J lost 2; bases outside the gene matches: 3. This CDR3 is 14 amino acids long. The CDR3 region is CASSFGTEQETQYF. CDR3 coding DNA: TGTGCCAGCAGTTTTGGGACAGAACAAGAGACCCAGTACTTC.

The rearrangement links TRBV19 to TRBJ1-1, with D hard to call. Trimming removed 8 bases at V and 5 bases at J, with 21 bases between. The CDR3 has 15 residues. Germline-derived CDR1 and CDR2 are LNHDA and SQIVND (reference sequence). The CDR3 DNA follows: TGTGCCAGTCGCCCCGACGGACTCTTTGGGACTGAAGCTTTCTTT. As protein: CASRPDGLFGTEAFF.

This clonotype occurred a few times. This chain links TRBV10-3 with TRBJ2-1, with a weak D call TRBD2 (6 bases). The V and J ends lost 4 bases and 7 bases respectively, with 14 bases between them. The CDR3 consists of 14 residues. The germline gives CDR1 ENHRY, CDR2 SYGVKD. The CDR3 nucleotides read TGTGCCATCAGTGGACTAGAGACGGGTAATGAGCAGTTCTTC. It specifies CAISGLETGNEQFF.

This clonotype came up a few times. The chain joins TRBV7-9 to TRBJ2-7; 8 bases line up with TRBD2. The V and J ends lost 6 bases and 1 base, in that order; junction bases with no gene match: 11. Germline-derived CDR1 and CDR2 are SEHNR and FQNEAQ (reference sequence). This CDR3 spans 16 amino acids. In DNA form, the CDR3 reads TGTGCCAGCAGTCAAACCGCAGGGACTAGGTCCTACGAGCAGTACTTC. This gives the protein CASSQTAGTRSYEQYF.

This clonotype was observed a few times. This chain joins TRBV20-1 and TRBJ1-2; a weak D match, TRBD1 (5 bases). Germline V gene lookup returns CDR1 DFQATT and CDR2 SNEGSKA (reference sequence). V gave up 0 bases and J gave up 3 bases, with 14 bases separating them. The CDR3 contains 15 residues. The CDR3 spells CSARDLQGDYYGYTF. The CDR3 bases are TGCAGTGCTAGAGATCTTCAGGGTGATTACTATGGCTACACCTTC.

V is TRBV15 and J is TRBJ2-3, with D possibly TRBD2 on 6 matching bases. The CDR3 spans 14 residues. The V end was cut by 8 bases, the J end by 0 bases, with 12 bases between. Germline assignment: CDR1 LNHNV and CDR2 YYDKDF (reference sequence). The chain's CDR3 is CATRGVASTDTQYF. The CDR3 DNA reads TGTGCCACCCGCGGGGTAGCCAGCACAGATACGCAGTATTTT.

The rearrangement links TRBV6-5 to TRBJ2-7; 9 bases match TRBD2. This CDR3 has 15 residues. The trim removed 6 bases at V and 6 bases at J, leaving 12 bases unmatched. Germline lookup yields CDR1 MNHEY and CDR2 SVGAGI. CDR3 nucleotides: TGTGCCAGCAGCCCGCGGGCTAGCGGGAAAGGCGAGCAGTACTTC. It is translated as CASSPRASGKGEQYF.